These T cell receptor beta chains were read from a single sample in a study of blood T cell repertoires in COVID-19. Sequenced by immunoSEQ multiplex PCR; TCRdb stores in-frame clones only, minus some. The data contain about 64,000 clones, approximately 82% of them singletons. The material sequenced was peripheral blood. The receptors shown here come from a woman aged 60-70 years with acute or convalescent COVID-19. Both conserved end residues are part of each CDR3. A D gene is named only where the DNA matches it firmly. Size values are once, few and many counts, or a class for expanded clones, and some rows have none.

V: TRBV6-1
size: once
J: TRBJ1-5
D: .
DNA: TGTGCCAGCAGTGAACGACTGTCAGGGGAGCGCCTCAATCAGCCCCAGCATTTT
CDR3: CASSERLSGERLNQPQHF

V: TRBV19
size: few
J: TRBJ1-5
D: .
DNA: TGTGCCAGTAGGAAGAGACCTGGGAGTCAGCCCCAGCATTTT
CDR3: CASRKRPGSQPQHF

V: TRBV6-6
size: .
J: TRBJ2-1
D: TRBD1
DNA: TGTGCCAGCAGTTACCCGGGACAGGGAAACAATGAGCAGTTCTTC
CDR3: CASSYPGQGNNEQFF

V: TRBV5-1
size: .
J: TRBJ1-4
D: .
DNA: TGCGCCAGCAGTCGGTCCGGGACTACTAATGAAAAACTGTTTTTT
CDR3: CASSRSGTTNEKLFF

V: TRBV6-5
size: .
J: TRBJ1-1
D: TRBD1
DNA: TGTGCCAGCAGTTCTGACAGGGGGAACACTGAAGCTTTCTTT
CDR3: CASSSDRGNTEAFF

V: TRBV5-1
size: .
J: TRBJ1-6
D: .
DNA: TGCGCCAGCAGCTTGTCCGGGACAATGATTAATTCACCCCTCCACTTT
CDR3: CASSLSGTMINSPLHF

V: TRBV6-1
size: .
J: TRBJ1-4
D: TRBD1
DNA: TGTGCCAGCAGTGAAAATCAGGGGGCCCTGTTTTTT
CDR3: CASSENQGALFF

V: TRBV5-1
size: .
J: TRBJ2-1
D: TRBD2
DNA: TGCGCCAGCAGCTTGCTACTATTAGGGCAGGGACTAGCGGGGGGGCCCCATGAGCAGTTCTTC
CDR3: CASSLLLLGQGLAGGPHEQFF

V: TRBV3-1/TRBV3-2
size: .
J: TRBJ1-2
D: .
DNA: TGTGCCAGCAGCCAAGGCAGGGGATATGAAGGGAACTATGGCTACACCTTC
CDR3: CASSQGRGYEGNYGYTF

V: TRBV18
size: .
J: TRBJ2-1
D: TRBD2
DNA: TGTGCCAGCTCAAACCGGGGGGATGAGCAGTTCTTC
CDR3: CASSNRGDEQFF

V: TRBV2
size: once
J: TRBJ2-7
D: .
DNA: TGTGCCAGCCATTTCAGCGGATACGAGCAGTACTTC
CDR3: CASHFSGYEQYF

V: TRBV3-1/TRBV3-2
size: once
J: TRBJ2-1
D: .
DNA: TGTGCCAGCAGCCAAGAGTCTAACAGGGCCTACAATGAGCAGTTCTTC
CDR3: CASSQESNRAYNEQFF

V: TRBV7-2
size: .
J: TRBJ2-3
D: .
DNA: TGTGCCAGCAGCTTAGCTTGGGGGCCGGATACGCAGTATTTT
CDR3: CASSLAWGPDTQYF

V: TRBV30
size: once
J: TRBJ2-1
D: .
DNA: TGTGCCTGGAGTGCGAACAGGAACTACAATGAGCAGTTCTTC
CDR3: CAWSANRNYNEQFF

V: TRBV2
size: .
J: TRBJ1-2
D: .
DNA: TGTGCCAGCAGGCTTGCGGGGGGCACCTATGGCTACACCTTC
CDR3: CASRLAGGTYGYTF

V: TRBV5-1
size: .
J: TRBJ2-3
D: .
DNA: TGCGCCAGCAGCTTGAATGGAGGGTTCCAGGATACGCAGTATTTT
CDR3: CASSLNGGFQDTQYF

V: TRBV4-1
size: .
J: TRBJ1-6
D: .
DNA: TGCGCCAGCAGCCAAGCGGGTCCAGGGAGGTCACCCCTCCACTTT
CDR3: CASSQAGPGRSPLHF

V: TRBV9
size: .
J: TRBJ2-1
D: TRBD1
DNA: TGTGCCAGCAGCGGATTGACAGGGCAAATAAATGAGCAGTTCTTC
CDR3: CASSGLTGQINEQFF

V: TRBV3-1/TRBV3-2
size: .
J: TRBJ1-1
D: TRBD1
DNA: TGTGCCAGCAGCCAACTGGGACAGGGGAGCACTGAAGCTTTCTTT
CDR3: CASSQLGQGSTEAFF

V: TRBV3-1/TRBV3-2
size: .
J: TRBJ2-7
D: TRBD1
DNA: TGTGCCAGCAGCCTTCCCGGACAGGGTAGAGACGAGCAGTACTTC
CDR3: CASSLPGQGRDEQYF

V: TRBV3-1/TRBV3-2
size: once
J: TRBJ1-1
D: TRBD1
DNA: TGTGCCAGCAGCCACTCAGGGGGCAACGCTGAAGCTTTCTTT
CDR3: CASSHSGGNAEAFF

V: TRBV10-3
size: .
J: TRBJ2-1
D: .
DNA: TGTGCCATCAGTGTGCAGGTTTCCAATGAGCAGTTCTTC
CDR3: CAISVQVSNEQFF

V: TRBV4-2
size: .
J: TRBJ1-2
D: TRBD1
DNA: TGTGCCAGCAGCCAGGGACAGGGCGGCTATGGCTACACCTTC
CDR3: CASSQGQGGYGYTF

V: TRBV27
size: .
J: TRBJ1-2
D: TRBD1
DNA: TGTGCCAGCAGTTTAAGCCGACAGGGATGGGTAGGGGGCTACACCTTC
CDR3: CASSLSRQGWVGGYTF

V: TRBV11-3
size: .
J: TRBJ2-3
D: TRBD2
DNA: TGTGCCAGCAGCTCCGGGGCGCGGGGGAGCACAGATACGCAGTATTTT
CDR3: CASSSGARGSTDTQYF

V: TRBV27
size: .
J: TRBJ2-7
D: TRBD2
DNA: TGTGCCAGCAGGGGACTAGCGGGGTCCTACGAGCAGTACTTC
CDR3: CASRGLAGSYEQYF

V: TRBV19
size: medium-sized
J: TRBJ1-1
D: .
DNA: TGTGCCAGTAGTATAGTAGCTGAGGGGAGGGCTTTCTTT
CDR3: CASSIVAEGRAFF

V: TRBV6-5
size: .
J: TRBJ2-4
D: .
DNA: TGTGCCAGCAGGTCAGGGGATGGTCGCATTCAGTACTTC
CDR3: CASRSGDGRIQYF

V: TRBV5-1
size: .
J: TRBJ1-2
D: .
DNA: TGCGCCAGCAGCTTGAATGTAGGAGGGAACTATGGCTACACCTTC
CDR3: CASSLNVGGNYGYTF

V: TRBV3-1/TRBV3-2
size: .
J: TRBJ1-2
D: TRBD1
DNA: TGTGCCAGCAGCCAAGCCCTTACTGGGACAGGGGGAGGCTATGGCTACACCTTC
CDR3: CASSQALTGTGGGYGYTF

V: TRBV27
size: .
J: TRBJ2-7
D: TRBD1
DNA: TGTGCCAGCAGTGAACAGGGGGTGTCCTACGAGCAGTACTTC
CDR3: CASSEQGVSYEQYF

V: TRBV11-2
size: .
J: TRBJ2-1
D: TRBD2
DNA: TGTGCCAGCACCCGGACTAGCGGGGGACCCTATGAGCAGTTCTTC
CDR3: CASTRTSGGPYEQFF

V: TRBV3-1/TRBV3-2
size: .
J: TRBJ1-2
D: .
DNA: TGTGCCAGCAGCCAAGTCATAGCTGAGGGCTACACCTTC
CDR3: CASSQVIAEGYTF

V: TRBV7-9
size: once
J: TRBJ2-5
D: TRBD1
DNA: TGTGCCAGCAGCTGGAGGACGGGACAGGGACAAGAGACCCAGTACTTC
CDR3: CASSWRTGQGQETQYF

V: TRBV5-1
size: .
J: TRBJ1-2
D: TRBD1
DNA: TGCGCCAGCACGGTGGGACAGGGGGCAGGTGGCTACACCTTC
CDR3: CASTVGQGAGGYTF

V: TRBV5-1
size: .
J: TRBJ2-2
D: TRBD1
DNA: TGCGCCAGCAAGGGGGCGGACACCGGGGAGCTGTTTTTT
CDR3: CASKGADTGELFF

V: TRBV5-1
size: .
J: TRBJ2-7
D: TRBD1
DNA: TGCGCCAGCAGCGAAGGACAGGGGCCCTTATACGAGCAGTACTTC
CDR3: CASSEGQGPLYEQYF

V: TRBV27
size: once
J: TRBJ1-5
D: TRBD1
DNA: TGTGCCAGCAGCCGCGACAGGGGGACTAATCAGCCCCAGCATTTT
CDR3: CASSRDRGTNQPQHF

V: TRBV6-6
size: once
J: TRBJ2-3
D: TRBD2
DNA: TGTGCCAGCAGCCAAAGAGCGGGGGGGCCGGCAGATACGCAGTATTTT
CDR3: CASSQRAGGPADTQYF

V: TRBV19
size: .
J: TRBJ2-7
D: TRBD1
DNA: TGTGCCAGTAGTTCACAGGGGGCGAGTGTTTTGGGGTTCGAGCAGTACTTC
CDR3: CASSSQGASVLGFEQYF

V: TRBV7-6
size: once
J: TRBJ2-7
D: TRBD2
DNA: TGTGCCAGCAGCTTAGGTAGCGGGGGGGCCGGCGAGCAGTACTTC
CDR3: CASSLGSGGAGEQYF

V: TRBV3-1/TRBV3-2
size: .
J: TRBJ1-1
D: .
DNA: TGTGCCAGCAGCCAAGGGGGCGAAATCACTGAAGCTTTCTTT
CDR3: CASSQGGEITEAFF

V: TRBV5-1
size: .
J: TRBJ2-2
D: .
DNA: TGCGCCAGCAGCTTGGACAGGGCCGACACCGGGGAGCTGTTTTTT
CDR3: CASSLDRADTGELFF

V: TRBV7-2
size: .
J: TRBJ2-7
D: .
DNA: TGTGCCAGCAGCTTAGTGGAGGGGAACGAGCAGTACTTC
CDR3: CASSLVEGNEQYF

V: TRBV7-9
size: .
J: TRBJ1-1
D: TRBD1
DNA: TGTGCCAGCAGCCTTAGACAGGGCACTGAAGCTTTCTTT
CDR3: CASSLRQGTEAFF

V: TRBV7-8
size: once
J: TRBJ1-2
D: .
DNA: TGTGCCAGCAGCTTGCAGGGTAACTATGGCTACACCTTC
CDR3: CASSLQGNYGYTF

V: TRBV6-5
size: .
J: TRBJ1-4
D: .
DNA: TGTGCCAGCAACCTCAGAAGGAGGAATGAAAAACTGTTTTTT
CDR3: CASNLRRRNEKLFF

V: TRBV5-1
size: .
J: TRBJ1-2
D: .
DNA: TGCGCCAGCAGTAGTGGGGCTGGTGGCTATGGCTACACCTTC
CDR3: CASSSGAGGYGYTF